These 9 T cell receptor beta chains were sequenced from one sample in a study of blood T cell repertoires in COVID-19. The assay was immunoSEQ multiplex PCR, and TCRdb's table has in-frame clones only and misses some. The profile shows 75,000 to 95,000 clones, 75% to 85% of them singletons. The sample taken for sequencing was peripheral blood. The receptor source for this set is a woman in her forties with active or convalescent COVID-19.

The V and J genes are TRBV18 and TRBJ2-7, with D possibly matching TRBD2 (6 bases). The V and J ends lost 4 bases and 3 bases respectively, with 13 bases between them. CDR3 length equals 14 residues. Per germline, CDR1 KGHSH and CDR2 LQKENI. The CDR3 loop is CASSQAGTVYEQYF. The CDR3 DNA is TGTGCCAGCTCACAGGCGGGGACTGTCTACGAGCAGTACTTC.

The V and J genes are TRBV28 and TRBJ1-6, with a weak D call TRBD1 (6 bases). Per germline, CDR1 MDHEN and CDR2 SYDVKM. This CDR3 is 15 amino acids long. The V end was cut by 11 bases, the J end by 1 base, with 15 bases between. Here the CDR3 DNA reads TGTGCCCATCAGGGGACCGGGTCCTATAATTCACCCCTCCACTTT. Translating it yields CAHQGTGSYNSPLHF.

This clone appeared once. The gene calls are TRBV7-2 and TRBJ2-2; tentatively, D is TRBD2 (5 bases). Germline V lookup: CDR1 SGHTA, CDR2 FQGNSA. V shed 7 bases and J shed 1 base, with 7 bases lying between them. The CDR3 contains 13 residues. The CDR3: CASKAGNTGELFF. CDR3 in DNA: TGTGCCAGCAAGGCGGGGAACACCGGGGAGCTGTTTTTT.

The chain links TRBV28 to TRBJ2-3; 8 bases match TRBD2. The CDR3 runs to 16 residues. The V and J ends lost 4 bases and 3 bases, in that order; junction bases with no gene match: 9. From germline, CDR1 is MDHEN and CDR2 SYDVKM. The CDR3 coding sequence is TGTGCCAGCAGTTCCTTCGGGGGGGGAGCGACAGATACGCAGTATTTT. Translated, it gives CASSSFGGGATDTQYF.

This chain joins TRBV5-1 and TRBJ2-5; 7 bases are shared with TRBD2. Losses at the gene ends were 1 base for V and 5 bases for J; bases not matched to a gene: 17. The CDR3 spans 18 residues. Germline V gene lookup returns CDR1 SGHRS and CDR2 YFSETQ. CDR3 bases: TGCGCCAGCAGCTTGTGGGATGCGGGGGTTTCCCGGGGGGAGACCCAGTACTTC. The encoded protein is CASSLWDAGVSRGETQYF.

The rearrangement links TRBV5-8 to TRBJ2-1, with D possibly TRBD2 on 6 matching bases. From germline, CDR1 is SGHTS and CDR2 YDEGEE. The CDR3 consists of 14 residues. V was pared by 5 bases and J by 9 bases, with 18 bases between. Written as DNA, the CDR3 is TGTGCCAGCAGTTGGAGGGACGGAGTAACTGAGCAGTTCTTC. Its translation is CASSWRDGVTEQFF.

The V call is TRBV13, the J call TRBJ2-3, with TRBD2 identical over 8 bases. Looked up from germline, CDR1 is PRHDT and CDR2 is FYEKMQ (reference sequence). V was pared by 2 bases and J by 5 bases, with 6 bases of the junction left unmatched. This CDR3 has 15 amino acids. CDR3 nucleotides: TGTGCCAGCAGCTTAAGCCAACTAGCGGTAGATACGCAGTATTTT. Translated: CASSLSQLAVDTQYF.

The CDR3 region is CASRGFGLVDTEAFF. The DNA of the CDR3 is TGTGCCAGTAGGGGCTTTGGTCTGGTCGACACTGAAGCTTTCTTT. The chain couples TRBV19 to TRBJ1-1; D ambiguous. CDR1 is LNHDA, CDR2 SQIVND, per germline (reference sequence). The CDR3 is made up of 15 amino acids. The V end was cut by 6 bases, the J end by 3 bases, with 17 bases between.

This clone was found once. The gene calls are TRBV19 and TRBJ2-7, with 11 bases that match TRBD2. J was trimmed by 2 bases and V by 3 bases; bases with no gene match: 6. The V gene's germline CDR1 is LNHDA and CDR2 SQIVND (reference sequence). This CDR3 has 16 residues. The DNA for the CDR3 is TGTGCCAGTAGTATGGGTCTAGCGGGAGGACCCTACGAGCAGTACTTC. It codes for CASSMGLAGGPYEQYF.